These T cell receptor beta chains were read from a single sample in a study of blood T cell repertoires in COVID-19. The data were produced by immunoSEQ multiplex PCR, yet TCRdb's version contains in-frame clones alone and is incomplete. Here the sample spans around 220,000 clones, more than 70% being singletons. Source material: PBMCs or T cells enriched from blood (not recorded which). The receptors come from a woman aged 40-49 years with acute COVID-19. The CDR3 runs from the conserved cysteine through the conserved F or W.

v_gene,CDR3aa
TRBV10-3,CATSLGQSQSPGELFF
TRBV25-1,CASSEGMSGTGLNTEAFF
TRBV6-6,CASRPTSGQGNSPLHF
TRBV12-3/TRBV12-4,CAGAGAFTDTQYF
TRBV25-1,CASSDRTGDLLNEKLFF
TRBV30,CAWSLLGGTGELFF
TRBV28,CASKLVQGGDQPQHF
TRBV7-2,CASSLGLAEQYF
TRBV19,CASSPRGTDTQYF
TRBV23-1,CASSRDRPRMNTEAFF
TRBV6-5,CATSGGGMMGTQYF
TRBV3-1/TRBV3-2,CASSQLHSGRSTDTQYF
TRBV2,CASSESFQPQHF
TRBV5-4,CASSLGVGQGLSGELFF
TRBV7-9,CASSLVRDASEQYF
TRBV9,CASSETGRDGDSPLHF
TRBV5-6,CASSPLLGRGADTQYF
TRBV6-2/TRBV6-3,CASSYSTGLNQPQHF
TRBV28,CASSWWREGEKLFF
TRBV28,CASSLRIGRVYGYTF
TRBV6-5,CASRGLLYEQYF
TRBV10-1,CASSESRRGTETQYF
TRBV7-7,CASSLRSSGSWNEQFF
TRBV6-5,CASSWTGARETQYF
TRBV30,CAWSGRQGTKLNSPLHF
TRBV9,CASSVATGQGNYEQYF
TRBV2,CASSEFGRSSGNTIYF
TRBV4-2,CASSTNKGAKEKLFF
TRBV12-3/TRBV12-4,CASSLQMNEKLFF
TRBV24-1,CATSDPRTGLGNQPQHF
TRBV24-1,CATSDFSLAGVGETQYF
TRBV28,CASRQNTEAFF